Presented here are 9 T cell receptor beta chains from one specimen sequenced in a study of T-cell reconstitution after alpha-beta-depleted transplantation in children. Unique molecular identifiers were incorporated into the prepared TCRbeta library. TCRdb fed the PCR reads into MiXCR, producing one record per CDR3 protein. The profile shows about 360,000 distinct CDR3 sequences, less than 15% of them singletons. Material: PBMCs, obtained from the stem cell graft. These receptors were obtained from a human donor who donated a stem cell graft to a child with Fanconi anemia.

CDR3 region: CASSLGQGGDGYTF. CDR3 DNA: TGTGCCAGCAGTTTAGGACAGGGAGGCGATGGCTACACCTTC. The chain carries TRBV12-3 or TRBV12-4 and TRBJ1-2; 7 bases match TRBD1. After removal of 1 base from V and 6 bases from J, the junction contained 5 bases not matched to a gene. CDR3 length: 14 amino acids.

The V and J genes are TRBV4-3 and TRBJ2-1; 13 bases line up with TRBD2. Unmatched junction bases numbered 3, after V lost 2 bases and J lost 8 bases. The germline V gene encodes CDR1 LGHNA and CDR2 YSLEER. The CDR3 spans 15 residues. The CDR3 nucleotides read TGCGCCAGCAGCCAATCAGGACTAGCGGGGGATGAGCAGTTCTTC. Its protein is CASSQSGLAGDEQFF.

The chain couples TRBV5-1 to TRBJ1-2; D not resolved. V was shortened by 2 bases and J by 4 bases, with 12 bases between the two germline ends. CDR3 size: 14 residues. Germline V gives CDR1 SGHRS, CDR2 YFSETQ. The CDR3: CASSFDITSYGYTF. CDR3 DNA: TGCGCCAGCAGCTTTGACATCACCTCCTATGGCTACACCTTC.

This clonotype was detected a few times. The chain has TRBV12-3 or TRBV12-4 and TRBJ2-1; the D gene could be TRBD1 or TRBD2 (6 bases each). The CDR3 contains 15 residues. Trimming removed 5 bases from V and 4 bases from J, with 15 bases in between. This CDR3 reads CASSAGHPFYNEQFF. CDR3 DNA: TGTGCCAGCAGTGCGGGACATCCGTTTTACAATGAGCAGTTCTTC.

This chain uses TRBV30 with TRBJ2-7; tentatively, D is TRBD1 (6 bases). Looked up from germline, CDR1 is GTSNPN and CDR2 is SVGIG (reference sequence). The V gene lost 0 bases and the J gene lost 3 bases, with 6 bases spanning the gap. The CDR3 covers 12 residues. The CDR3 region is CAWSVGGYEQYF. The CDR3 coding sequence is TGTGCCTGGAGTGTAGGGGGCTACGAGCAGTACTTC.

This clonotype was picked up a small number of times. V and J are TRBV5-1 and TRBJ1-1; no definite D call. The CDR3 length is 13 residues. The V end was cut by 4 bases, the J end by 3 bases, with 10 bases between. CDR1 SGHRS and CDR2 YFSETQ come from the germline V gene. The CDR3 sequence is CASSGGWDTEAFF. In DNA form, the CDR3 reads TGCGCCAGCAGCGGCGGTTGGGACACTGAAGCTTTCTTT.

CDR3 DNA sequence: TGCGCCAGCAGCTTGGGCGGGGCAACTGGCACAGATACGCAGTATTTT. Amino acids: CASSLGGATGTDTQYF. V is TRBV5-1 and J is TRBJ2-3, with a possible D match to TRBD2 (6 bases). Germline CDR1 SGHRS, CDR2 YFSETQ. The CDR3 loop spans 16 amino acids. Trimming removed 0 bases from V and 1 base from J, with 12 bases in between.

Ten or more counts support this clonotype. V is TRBV7-2 and J is TRBJ2-7; the D gene could be TRBD1 or TRBD2 (5 bases each). V was shortened by 1 base and J by 6 bases, with 22 bases between the two germline ends. Germline values: CDR1 SGHTA, CDR2 FQGNSA. The CDR3 has 17 residues. CDR3 region: CASSLVSWGPLTGEQYF. The CDR3 nucleotides are TGTGCCAGCAGCTTAGTATCCTGGGGACCGCTTACTGGCGAGCAGTACTTC. The complete variable domain, with remaining parts taken from reference TRBV7-2 and TRBJ2-7, reads GAGVSQSPSNKVTEKGKDVELRCDPISGHTALYWYRQSLGQGLEFLIYFQGNSAPDKSGLPSDRFSAERTGGSVSTLTIQRTQQEDSAVYLCASSLVSWGPLTGEQYFGPGTRLTVT.

The chain links TRBV29-1 to TRBJ2-5, with 8 bases matching TRBD2. Germline CDR1 SQVTM, CDR2 ANQGSEA. The CDR3 runs to 16 residues. Trimming removed 3 bases from V and 0 bases from J; junction bases left unmatched: 9. CDR3 residues: CSVDGVLAANQETQYF. The CDR3 DNA sequence: TGCAGCGTTGACGGGGTACTAGCGGCGAACCAAGAGACCCAGTACTTC.